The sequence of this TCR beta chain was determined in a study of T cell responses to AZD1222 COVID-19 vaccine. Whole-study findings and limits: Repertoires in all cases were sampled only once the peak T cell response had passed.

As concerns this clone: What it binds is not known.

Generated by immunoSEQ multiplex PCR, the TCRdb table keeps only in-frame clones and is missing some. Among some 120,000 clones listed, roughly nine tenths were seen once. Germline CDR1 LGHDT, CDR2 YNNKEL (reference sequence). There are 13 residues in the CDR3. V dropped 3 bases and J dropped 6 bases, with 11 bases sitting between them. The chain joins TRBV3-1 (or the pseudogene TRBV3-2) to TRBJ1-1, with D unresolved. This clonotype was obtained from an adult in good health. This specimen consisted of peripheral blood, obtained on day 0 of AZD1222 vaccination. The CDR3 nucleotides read TGTGCCAGCAGCCACGACTCGGTTTCTGAAGCTTTCTTT. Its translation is CASSHDSVSEAFF.